What follows are 9 T cell receptor beta chains derived from one specimen sequenced in a study of blood T cell repertoires in COVID-19. This table comes from immunoSEQ multiplex PCR, and its TCRdb copy is limited to in-frame clones, with some not included. The table records some 150,000 clones, about 84% of them present only once. The sample consisted of peripheral blood. Receptors originate from a woman aged 45 to 65 with acute or convalescent COVID-19.

In DNA, the CDR3 is TGTGCCAGCAGTTACCCAGGGGGCGGACAGCCCCAGCATTTT. The encoded protein is CASSYPGGGQPQHF. The rearrangement joins TRBV6-2 or TRBV6-3 to TRBJ1-5; 8 bases match TRBD1. This CDR3 is 14 amino acids long. Per germline, CDR1 MNHEY and CDR2 SVGEGT. J was trimmed by 7 bases and V by 2 bases; bases with no gene match: 4.

This clone was seen a few times. The rearrangement joins TRBV21-1 to TRBJ2-7; the D call in the table, TRBD1, was not verified against the DNA. TRBV21-1 is annotated as a pseudogene. The CDR3 runs 15 residues. The DNA for the CDR3 is TGTGCCAGCAGCGAACCGGGACAGGGGTTCAGCGAGCAGTACTTC. Protein: CASSEPGQGFSEQYF.

This clone was picked up a small number of times. This chain joins TRBV13 and TRBJ2-7; TRBD2 might be the D (6 bases). CDR1 and CDR2 (germline): PRHDT, FYEKMQ (reference sequence). The CDR3 is 12 residues long. Deletions cut 8 bases from V and 0 bases from J, with 8 bases between. CDR3 residues: CASGGSSYEQYF. DNA for the CDR3: TGTGCCAGCGGGGGGAGCTCCTACGAGCAGTACTTC.

The chain is built from TRBV6-2 or TRBV6-3 and TRBJ2-1; TRBD2 aligns across 11 bases. CDR1 is MNHEY and CDR2 is SVGEGT in the germline V gene. J gave up 7 bases and V 5 bases, and 7 bases lay outside the gene matches. The CDR3 loop spans 15 amino acids. The DNA of the CDR3 is TGTGCCAGCAGTCAGACTAGCGGGGCGGTTAATGAGCAGTTCTTC. Protein product: CASSQTSGAVNEQFF.

CDR3 region: CAWSTPDRAFEQYF. For the CDR3, the DNA is TGTGCCTGGAGTACACCAGACAGGGCATTCGAGCAGTACTTC. This sequence joins TRBV30 and TRBJ2-7, with 7 nucleotides matching TRBD1. Unmatched junction bases numbered 10, after V lost 2 bases and J lost 6 bases. CDR1 and CDR2 (germline): GTSNPN, SVGIG (reference sequence). The CDR3 spans 14 residues.

The J gene is TRBJ1-4, the V gene TRBV28; a possible D gene is TRBD1 (5 bases). The CDR3 covers 16 residues. Germline-derived CDR1 and CDR2 are MDHEN and SYDVKM. Trimming left V 8 bases short and J 0 bases short, with 16 bases between. Written as DNA, the CDR3 is TGTGCCAGCGCGGACCCGGGAGGGGCAACTAATGAAAAACTGTTTTTT. This translates into CASADPGGATNEKLFF.

The V call is TRBV27, the J call TRBJ1-2; a weak D match, TRBD1 (5 bases). CDR1 MNHEY and CDR2 SMNVEV come from the germline V gene (reference sequence). Between the trimmed V and J ends, which lost 6 bases and 7 bases, there was a span of 12 bases. The CDR3 has 12 residues. The CDR3 nucleotides read TGTGCCAGCAGAACTACAGGTTCTGGCTACACCTTC. Its protein product is CASRTTGSGYTF.

The table lists this clone with a few counts. The CDR3 nucleotides are TGTGCCAGCAGATATGGAGCATCCCTGTTTTTT. Translating gives CASRYGASLFF. The gene calls are TRBV6-6 and TRBJ2-2; no definite D call. CDR3 size: 11 residues. Germline CDR1 reads MNHNY; CDR2 reads SVGAGI (reference sequence). V was trimmed by 6 bases and J by 14 bases, leaving 13 bases between them.

The V gene is TRBV6-5, the J gene TRBJ1-3, with D perhaps TRBD1 (5 bases). The germline V gene has CDR1 MNHEY and CDR2 SVGAGI. The CDR3 consists of 15 residues. Deletions cut 2 bases from V and 9 bases from J, with 17 bases between. In DNA form, the CDR3 reads TGTGCCAGCAGTTACGAGACAGTTGGGGAGGGCACCATATATTTT. This encodes CASSYETVGEGTIYF.